These 19 T cell receptor beta chains originate from one sample sequenced in a study of metastatic and nonmetastatic thyroid tumors (dated by TCRdb to 2018 to 2020). No treatment had been received by any patient before thyroid surgery. To prepare the library, PCR was applied. Sequenced using an Illumina HiSeq 4000. TCRdb reworked the public reads: Q25 trimming with fastp, MiXCR clone assembly, productive beta chains retained. For this sample there are about 89,000 clones; roughly an eighth appear just once. Roughly 8.2% of the sample is in the top ten clones. The source material was tumor tissue. These receptors were taken from a female donor with papillary thyroid cancer or a benign thyroid nodule (not recorded which). Some clones in this sample may be carry-over from other donors' samples.

This clone was counted many times. The chain uses TRBV4-1 and TRBJ2-3; D possibly corresponds to TRBD1 (5 bases). The CDR3 runs 15 residues. The V end lost 0 bases, the J end lost 3 bases, and 10 bases lay between the germline ends. Germline CDR1 is MGHRA and CDR2 is YSYEKL. DNA for the CDR3: TGCGCCAGCAGCCAAGATAGGGGCTTGACAGATACGCAGTATTTT. Its protein product is CASSQDRGLTDTQYF.

This clone was counted ten times or more. The J gene is TRBJ2-5, the V gene TRBV28; no definite D call. Germline lookup yields CDR1 MDHEN and CDR2 SYDVKM. With 1 base removed from V and 7 bases from J, the gap between germline ends came to 10 bases. The CDR3 totals 13 residues. The DNA for the CDR3 is TGTGCCAGCAGTTTATTATCACCCGGGACCCAGTACTTC. Protein: CASSLLSPGTQYF.

The sample holds a few counts of this clone. A much larger clone lies one base from this, so it may be a read error. V and J are TRBV10-2 and TRBJ2-5, with 7 nucleotides matching TRBD2. Germline CDR1 WSHSY, CDR2 SAAADI. The CDR3 sequence is 12 residues long. CDR3 coding DNA: TGCGCCAGCAGCCCTAGCGGAGAGACCCATTACTTC. It specifies CASSPSGETHYF.

About this clone: Possible read error: a much larger clone is one base away. The CDR3 sequence is CASSGAGLTGGGQQFF. Written as DNA, the CDR3 is TGTGCCAGCAGCGGAGCGGGCCTCACGGGGGGCGGGCAGCAGTTCTTC. The chain combines TRBV4-2 with TRBJ2-1; the D gene is possibly TRBD2 (7 bases). Per germline, CDR1 LGHNA and CDR2 YNFKEQ. The CDR3 length is 16 residues. Deletions cut 5 bases from V and 11 bases from J, with 25 bases between.

The chain carries TRBV30 and TRBJ2-3; 12 bases align to TRBD2. The CDR3 consists of 16 residues. Germline V gene lookup returns CDR1 GTSNPN and CDR2 SVGIG (reference sequence). With 6 bases clipped from V and 4 bases from J, the junction kept 11 bases outside the gene matches. As DNA, the CDR3 is TGTGCCTGTAGTATTAGGACTAGCGGGACCCCAGATACGCAGTATTTT. This encodes CACSIRTSGTPDTQYF.

J is TRBJ1-2 and V is TRBV5-1; D is perhaps TRBD1 (5 bases). V lost 1 base and J lost 6, with 13 bases in between. Germline assignment: CDR1 SGHRS and CDR2 YFSETQ. The CDR3 runs to 14 residues. Here the CDR3 DNA reads TGCGCCAGCAGCTTGTCGGCGGGGCAGGATGGCTACACCTTC. This translates into CASSLSAGQDGYTF.

This clone was seen ten or more times. The chain carries TRBV5-1 and TRBJ2-2; D unclear. Germline V lookup: CDR1 SGHRS, CDR2 YFSETQ. The CDR3 spans 16 residues. Between the trimmed V and J ends, which lost 1 base and 0 bases, there was a span of 10 bases. CDR3 nucleotides: TGCGCCAGCAGCTTGCGACAAACCACGAACACCGGGGAGCTGTTTTTT. Its protein product is CASSLRQTTNTGELFF.

This clone occurred a few times. The CDR3 nucleotides are TGTGCCAGCTTCACAGGGACATTCGGGGGAAAACTGTTTTTT. Protein: CASFTGTFGGKLFF. This chain joins TRBV28 and TRBJ1-4, with D tentatively TRBD1 (6 bases). Germline lookup yields CDR1 MDHEN and CDR2 SYDVKM. The V end lost 8 bases, the J end lost 10 bases, and 20 bases lay between the germline ends. There are 14 residues in the CDR3.

This clone was counted ten times or more. The genes are TRBV27 and TRBJ1-2; weak D call: TRBD1 (5 bases). Germline values: CDR1 MNHEY, CDR2 SMNVEV (reference sequence). V shed 1 base and J shed 3 bases, with 9 bases lying between them. The CDR3 has 14 amino acids. CDR3 DNA sequence: TGTGCCAGCAGTTTATTCGGCAGGGACTATGGCTACACCTTC. Its translation: CASSLFGRDYGYTF.

Note on this clone: A clone one base away is much larger, so this may be a read error. The conserved final phenylalanine or tryptophan is absent from the CDR3, which likely points to a read error. The chain has TRBV7-9 and TRBJ1-1, with no clear D. Germline CDR1 is SEHNR and CDR2 is FQNEAQ (reference sequence). The CDR3 totals 14 residues. The germline V and J ends were trimmed by 4 bases and 1 base, with 10 bases remaining between them. CDR3 sequence (DNA): TGTGCCAGCAGCTCACTCGGTCCGAACACTGAAGCTTTCCTT. Translated, it gives CASSSLGPNTEAFL.

There are many counts of this clone. This chain connects TRBV4-1 to TRBJ2-7; D may be TRBD1 (5 bases). This CDR3 region has 13 residues. Germline CDR1 is MGHRA and CDR2 is YSYEKL. V lost 3 bases, J lost 4 bases, and 10 bases lay in between. CDR3 DNA: TGCGCCAGCAGCCACGGCAGGGAATACGAGCAGTACTTC. It codes for CASSHGREYEQYF.

This clone showed up many times. CDR3 DNA: TGTGCCAGCAGTGGGGGACATGGCAATCAGCCCCAGCATTTT. Translating it yields CASSGGHGNQPQHF. The chain couples TRBV2 to TRBJ1-5; D possibly corresponds to TRBD1 (6 bases). Trimming cost V 4 bases and J 2 bases, with 9 bases left between them. Per the germline V gene, CDR1 is SNHLY and CDR2 is FYNNEI. This CDR3 contains 14 residues.

This clone showed up many times. The rearrangement uses TRBV3-1 and TRBJ2-7, with 7 positions matching TRBD1. Germline CDR1 is LGHDT and CDR2 is YNNKEL (reference sequence). The V and J ends lost 4 bases and 6 bases, in that order; junction bases with no gene match: 3. CDR3 length equals 12 residues. CDR3 nucleotides: TGTGCCAGCAGCCCCACAGGGGCCGAGCAGTACTTC. Encoded protein: CASSPTGAEQYF.

This clone was recorded many times. The chain carries TRBV5-4 and TRBJ2-3; 8 nucleotides match TRBD1. The junction had 5 bases not matched to a gene; V was cut back by 3 bases and J by 5 bases. This CDR3 is 14 amino acids long. In germline, CDR1 is SGHNT, CDR2 YYREEE (reference sequence). CDR3 nucleotides: TGTGCCAGCAGCTCCCGGACAGGGCGAGATACGCAGTATTTT. This gives the protein CASSSRTGRDTQYF.

Turning to this clone: A much more abundant neighbour one base away suggests this may be a read error. The sample contains more than one DNA sequence encoding this CDR3. This chain links TRBV28 with TRBJ1-4, with D possibly matching TRBD1 (5 bases). Between the trimmed V and J ends, which lost 2 bases and 7 bases, there was a span of 20 bases. Looked up from germline, CDR1 is MDHEN and CDR2 is SYDVKM. The CDR3 covers 17 residues. CDR3 DNA: TGTGCCAGCAGTTTAACCTTTCGGGGGACGGCCAGTGAAAAACTGTTTTTT. Protein product: CASSLTFRGTASEKLFF.

This clone has at least ten counts. The chain links TRBV5-1 to TRBJ2-7; 7 positions agree with TRBD2. The V segment lost 4 bases and the J segment 2 bases; nucleotides outside the gene matches: 3. The CDR3 totals 13 residues. The germline V gene encodes CDR1 SGHRS and CDR2 YFSETQ. CDR3 residues: CASSVGLAYEQYF. In DNA, the CDR3 is TGCGCCAGCAGCGTAGGACTAGCCTACGAGCAGTACTTC.

CDR3: CSARGGQRVTYEQYF. In nucleotides, the CDR3 is TGCAGTGCTAGGGGGGGGCAGCGAGTAACCTACGAGCAGTACTTC. This chain uses TRBV20-1 with TRBJ2-7, with D possibly being TRBD2 (7 bases). V was trimmed by 3 bases and J by 2 bases, leaving 17 bases between them. Germline CDR1 DFQATT, CDR2 SNEGSKA (reference sequence). The CDR3 is made up of 15 amino acids.

Many counts were recorded for this clone. This chain links TRBV5-1 with TRBJ1-1; maybe TRBD1 (5 bases). Germline V gene lookup returns CDR1 SGHRS and CDR2 YFSETQ. Trimming stripped 6 bases from V and 1 base from J, with 10 bases between. The CDR3 is 13 residues long. The CDR3 DNA sequence: TGCGCCAGCACCACGGGGCAGAACACTGAAGCTTTCTTT. This encodes CASTTGQNTEAFF.

This clone came up many times. CDR3 sequence reads: CASKMSYGSYEQYF. The CDR3 nucleotides are TGTGCCAGCAAAATGAGTTATGGGAGCTACGAGCAGTACTTC. The V call is TRBV6-1, the J call TRBJ2-7, with D perhaps matching TRBD2 (5 bases). In germline, CDR1 is MNHNS, CDR2 SASEGT. Trimming took off 7 bases at V and 3 bases at J, with 16 bases between the two ends. The CDR3 totals 14 residues.